Here is one T cell receptor beta chain with its context. The sample comes from a study of technical replicates of blood from a few donors. V shed 2 bases and J shed 4 bases, with 10 bases lying between them. The germline V gene has CDR1 MNHEY and CDR2 SMNVEV (reference sequence). CDR3 length: 14 residues. Using immunoSEQ multiplex PCR, the repertoire was profiled, and TCRdb retains in-frame clones only, with some absent. The sample records 70,000 to 80,000 clones, 91% being singletons. Source material: T cells isolated from PBMCs. The sequence was collected from a human donor in good health. Some clones in this sample may be carry-over from other donors' samples. This chain joins TRBV27 and TRBJ2-3; tentatively, D is TRBD2 (6 bases). The CDR3 DNA follows: TGTGCCAGCAGTTTAGTGCTAGCGTCAGATACGCAGTATTTT. This translates into CASSLVLASDTQYF.